A single T cell receptor beta chain is shown here with its context. With 1 base clipped from V and 3 bases from J, the junction kept 6 bases outside the gene matches. The CDR3 spans 15 residues. CDR1 and CDR2 from the germline V gene are SGHTA and FQGNSA. This sample was included in a study of blood T cells in healthy people across ages. A second PCR, run for roughly 6 to 11 cycles, used a sample-barcoded 5' primer plus a J-beta primer mix. A single record per CDR3 protein comes from TCRdb applying MiXCR to the 5' RACE reads. The table includes under 950,000 distinct CDR3 sequences, 20% to 25% detected once.

This TCR derives from a man aged 70-80 years in good health. The sample comprised blood. This chain connects TRBV7-2 to TRBJ2-7; TRBD1 matches 7 bases. Written as DNA, the CDR3 is TGTGCCAGCAGCTTAGTGGGACAGCCACTCTACGAGCAGTACGTC. Translated: CASSLVGQPLYEQYV.